The 2 T cell receptor beta chains below come from one sample, sequenced in a study of shared clonotypes between healthy human individuals. The naive CD8 population came from CD45RO-negative cells selected for CCR7, without terminally differentiated effector memory CD45RA+ cells. Only in-frame clones appear in the TCRdb table, and some are missing; sequencing was by immunoSEQ multiplex PCR. The repertoire holds 750,000 to 1,000,000 clones, with around 93% as singletons. The sequenced sample consisted of naive CD8+ T cells sorted from blood. The receptors shown here come from a man younger than 40 in good health.

V usage is TRBV4-3 and J usage is TRBJ2-2, with TRBD2 matching 7 bases. Per germline, CDR1 LGHNA and CDR2 YSLEER. The CDR3 totals 16 residues. The junction had 5 bases not matched to a gene; V was cut back by 0 bases and J by 4 bases. The CDR3 DNA is TGCGCCAGCAGCCAAGATTTAGGCGGGAGCACCGGGGAGCTGTTTTTT. Its translation: CASSQDLGGSTGELFF.

The chain combines TRBV19 with TRBJ1-5; D gene ambiguous. The CDR3 consists of 15 residues. The germline V and J ends were trimmed by 3 bases and 5 bases, with 14 bases remaining between them. Germline lookup yields CDR1 LNHDA and CDR2 SQIVND (reference sequence). CDR3 region: CASSIPRRADQPQHF. In DNA form, the CDR3 reads TGTGCCAGTAGTATTCCTCGGCGGGCGGATCAGCCCCAGCATTTT.